These 28 T cell receptor beta chains share one sample of origin, sequenced in a study of blood T cell repertoires in COVID-19. The data were produced by immunoSEQ multiplex PCR, yet TCRdb's version contains in-frame clones alone and is incomplete. Of about 400,000 clones in the sample, around 87% were seen once. The sample consisted of PBMCs or T cells enriched from blood (not recorded which). These receptors were collected from a man aged 40-55 years in a cohort exposed to, infected with or recovered from COVID-19 (not recorded which).

The V gene is TRBV6-5, the J gene TRBJ2-7, with 7 bases aligning to TRBD1. V was clipped by 3 bases and J by 0 bases; unmatched bases: 8. The CDR3 sequence is 16 residues long. Per germline, CDR1 MNHEY and CDR2 SVGAGI. CDR3 sequence reads: CASSYGGGQVSYEQYF. The CDR3 DNA is TGTGCCAGCAGTTATGGGGGTGGACAGGTCTCCTACGAGCAGTACTTC.

This clone was detected only a few times. The CDR3 nucleotides read TGTGCCAGCAGCCCCCGGCGCGGGACCTACGAGCAGTACTTC. This sequence encodes CASSPRRGTYEQYF. V gene TRBV11-2 combines with J gene TRBJ2-7; D might be TRBD2 (6 bases). Trimming cost V 5 bases and J 2 bases, with 13 bases left between them. Germline V lookup: CDR1 SGHAT, CDR2 FQNNGV. The CDR3 contains 14 residues.

This clone has a single count. This rearrangement joins TRBV23-1 to TRBJ2-5; D is unresolved. Being an ORF, TRBV23-1 has a function that is uncertain. V lost 0 bases and J lost 5, with 16 bases in between. This CDR3 is built from 16 residues. The CDR3 nucleotides are TGCGCCAGCAGTCAATCATTCTACTACACCTGGGAGACCCAGTACTTC. This sequence encodes CASSQSFYYTWETQYF.

This clone was detected many times. V is TRBV6-5 and J is TRBJ1-3; D is perhaps TRBD1 (6 bases). Germline CDR1 and CDR2: MNHEY and SVGAGI. There are 14 residues in the CDR3. The V end lost 8 bases, the J end lost 0 bases, and 11 bases lay between the germline ends. In DNA, the CDR3 is TGTGCCAGCCACACAGGGAACTCTGGAAACACCATATATTTT. Translation gives CASHTGNSGNTIYF.

The chain joins TRBV7-9 to TRBJ1-5, with a possible D match to TRBD1 (6 bases). The CDR3 spans 15 residues. Between the trimmed V and J ends, which lost 5 bases and 3 bases, there was a span of 14 bases. Germline CDR1 SEHNR, CDR2 FQNEAQ (reference sequence). The CDR3 loop is CASSPEGGINQPQHF. CDR3 nucleotide sequence: TGTGCCAGCAGCCCCGAAGGGGGAATCAATCAGCCCCAGCATTTT.

The CDR3 bases are TGTGCCAGCAGTGGAGTAGCGGGAGCAAATTACGAGCAGTACTTC. Protein product: CASSGVAGANYEQYF. V usage is TRBV2 and J usage is TRBJ2-7, with 9 nucleotides matching TRBD2. Trimming took 4 bases from V and 4 from J; bases not matched to a gene: 8. CDR1 and CDR2 (germline): SNHLY, FYNNEI. The CDR3 extends over 15 amino acids. The entire variable domain, with the rest obtained from reference TRBV2 and TRBJ2-7, is as follows: EPEVTQTPSHQVTQMGQEVILRCVPISNHLYFYWYRQILGQKVEFLVSFYNNEISEKSEIFDDQFSVERPDGSNFTLKIRSTKLEDSAMYFCASSGVAGANYEQYFGPGTRLTVT.

Turning to this clone: The germline gene is not matched at one end of the junction; a read error may be the cause. This chain connects TRBV29-1 to TRBJ2-3; TRBD1 matches at 8 bases. The CDR3 runs to 11 residues. Per germline, CDR1 SQVTM and CDR2 ANQGSEA. CDR3 in amino acids: CSVHRDRQPDF. CDR3 in DNA: TGCAGCGTACACCGGGACAGGCAGCCAGATTTT.

The chain is built from TRBV15 and TRBJ2-7, with 9 nucleotides matching TRBD1. From germline, CDR1 is LNHNV and CDR2 YYDKDF (reference sequence). The CDR3 totals 15 residues. V gave up 1 base and J gave up 2 bases; unmatched junction bases: 3. CDR3 sequence: CATSRGDRAPYEQYF. The CDR3 DNA reads TGTGCCACCAGCAGAGGGGACAGGGCCCCCTACGAGCAGTACTTC.

This chain's CDR3 is CASSDFSGNNEQFF. DNA for the CDR3: TGCGCCAGCAGTGATTTTTCGGGGAACAATGAGCAGTTCTTC. The rearrangement joins TRBV10-1 to TRBJ2-1, with D possibly matching TRBD2 (5 bases). The V gene lost 3 bases and the J gene lost 5 bases, with 11 bases spanning the gap. The CDR3 consists of 14 residues. The germline V gene has CDR1 WNHNN and CDR2 SYGVQD (reference sequence).

V is TRBV2 and J is TRBJ1-6; tentative D call: TRBD1 (6 bases). Trimming stripped 7 bases from V and 14 bases from J, with 21 bases between. The germline gives CDR1 SNHLY, CDR2 FYNNEI. This CDR3 has 14 residues. The CDR3 here is CASIFGDTLTALHF. CDR3 nucleotide sequence: TGTGCCAGCATTTTTGGGGACACCTTGACTGCCCTCCACTTT. The full variable domain, with the rest looked up from reference TRBV2 and TRBJ1-6, is EPEVTQTPSHQVTQMGQEVILRCVPISNHLYFYWYRQILGQKVEFLVSFYNNEISEKSEIFDDQFSVERPDGSNFTLKIRSTKLEDSAMYFCASIFGDTLTALHFGNGTRLTVT.

The chain joins TRBV7-3 to TRBJ2-7; D is unclear. The V gene lost 1 base and the J gene lost 6 bases, with 10 bases spanning the gap. The CDR3 contains 13 residues. The germline V gene has CDR1 SGHTA and CDR2 FQGTGA. CDR3 amino acids: CASSLSRSGEQYF. CDR3 DNA: TGTGCCAGCAGCTTAAGTAGGTCAGGCGAGCAGTACTTC.

The V gene is TRBV28, the J gene TRBJ1-5; no clear D gene. V gave up 6 bases and J gave up 9 bases, with 21 bases separating them. Germline loops: CDR1 MDHEN, CDR2 SYDVKM. CDR3 length equals 15 residues. CDR3 sequence reads: CASSPRTFLAGPQHF. The CDR3 DNA follows: TGTGCCAGCAGCCCCCGGACTTTTCTAGCAGGGCCCCAGCATTTT.

This clone was observed a handful of times. The chain couples TRBV6-2 or TRBV6-3 to TRBJ2-3; D is possibly TRBD2 (6 bases). V was cut by 4 bases and J by 2 bases, with 7 bases left in between. This CDR3 is 13 amino acids long. Germline V gives CDR1 MNHEY, CDR2 SVGEGT. CDR3 in DNA: TGTGCCAGCAGTTGGACTAACACAGATACGCAGTATTTT. It encodes CASSWTNTDTQYF.

The V and J genes are TRBV6-6 and TRBJ2-2, with 13 positions matching TRBD2. The CDR3 runs 18 residues. The V gene end was trimmed by 5 bases and the J gene end by 0 bases; junction bases not matched to a gene: 6. Per the germline V gene, CDR1 is MNHNY and CDR2 is SVGAGI (reference sequence). The CDR3 loop reads CASSPGLAGLANTGELFF. In nucleotides, the CDR3 is TGTGCCAGCAGTCCGGGACTAGCGGGATTAGCGAACACCGGGGAGCTGTTTTTT.

In its sample, this clone was seen once. The rearrangement links TRBV10-1 to TRBJ2-1; perhaps TRBD1 as D (6 bases). This CDR3 region has 14 residues. Germline values: CDR1 WNHNN, CDR2 SYGVQD (reference sequence). Trimming shortened V by 2 bases and J by 6 bases, and 11 bases separated the two germline ends. DNA of the CDR3: TGCGCCAGCAGTGAGGGGGGCTCAGTCAATGAGCAGTTCTTC. Its translation: CASSEGGSVNEQFF.

This chain joins TRBV7-3 and TRBJ1-1; tentative D call: TRBD1 (5 bases). Looked up from germline, CDR1 is SGHTA and CDR2 is FQGTGA. The V and J ends lost 5 bases and 1 base respectively, with 8 bases between them. The CDR3 runs to 13 residues. CDR3 sequence: CASSADRNTEAFF. CDR3 coding DNA: TGTGCCAGCAGCGCAGACAGGAACACTGAAGCTTTCTTT.

J is TRBJ2-1 and V is TRBV5-1; 9 positions agree with TRBD2. The germline gives CDR1 SGHRS, CDR2 YFSETQ. CDR3 length: 17 residues. With V trimmed by 2 bases and J by 7 bases, 13 bases remained unmatched. Here the CDR3 DNA reads TGCGCCAGCAGCTTTCTTGGCCTGGGCGGGAGGGGTAATGAGCAGTTCTTC. This gives the protein CASSFLGLGGRGNEQFF.

The chain couples TRBV27 to TRBJ2-7, with D maybe TRBD1 (6 bases). The CDR3 extends over 15 amino acids. The germline V gene encodes CDR1 MNHEY and CDR2 SMNVEV (reference sequence). Trimming left V 4 bases short and J 2 bases short, with 15 bases between. CDR3 nucleotide sequence: TGTGCCAGCAGTTCCCGCCCCGGACAGACCTACGAGCAGTACTTC. It specifies CASSSRPGQTYEQYF.

The chain carries TRBV6-5 and TRBJ2-1, with D perhaps matching TRBD2 (6 bases). Trimming left V 4 bases short and J 7 bases short, with 11 bases between. The germline V gene encodes CDR1 MNHEY and CDR2 SVGAGI. The CDR3 runs 13 residues. The CDR3 DNA reads TGTGCCAGCAGTTCACTAGCCCGGAATGAGCAGTTCTTC. Its translation: CASSSLARNEQFF.

Points on this clone: Other DNA sequences of this sample code for an identical CDR3. The chain carries TRBV18 and TRBJ2-7; 7 nucleotides match TRBD1. The CDR3 extends over 13 amino acids. Germline V gene sequence: CDR1 KGHSH, CDR2 LQKENI. The V segment lost 6 bases and the J segment 2 bases; nucleotides outside the gene matches: 4. Written as DNA, the CDR3 is TGTGCCAGCTCGCCCGACAGGGCCTACGAGCAGTACTTC. Protein: CASSPDRAYEQYF. The full variable domain, completed using reference TRBV18 and TRBJ2-7, is NAGVMQNPRHLVRRRGQEARLRCSPMKGHSHVYWYRQLPEEGLKFMVYLQKENIIDESGMPKERFSAEFPKEGPSILRIQQVVRGDSAAYFCASSPDRAYEQYFGPGTRLTVT.

This clone was seen a few times. The chain joins TRBV5-1 to TRBJ2-1; 12 bases map to TRBD2. CDR1 and CDR2 (germline): SGHRS, YFSETQ. The junction had 10 bases not matched to a gene; V was cut back by 4 bases and J by 8 bases. CDR3 length: 16 residues. The CDR3 nucleotides read TGCGCCAGCAGCGTACCGACTAGCGGGAGCGGCGATGAGCAGTTCTTC. Translated, it gives CASSVPTSGSGDEQFF.

This rearrangement joins TRBV30 to TRBJ2-1, with 11 bases aligning to TRBD2. There are 14 residues in the CDR3. The germline V gene encodes CDR1 GTSNPN and CDR2 SVGIG (reference sequence). The V segment lost 4 bases and the J segment 7 bases; nucleotides outside the gene matches: 6. The CDR3 region is CAWTGTSGANEQFF. For the CDR3, the DNA is TGTGCCTGGACCGGGACTAGCGGAGCTAATGAGCAGTTCTTC.

The chain links TRBV2 to TRBJ2-1; D is possibly TRBD2 (6 bases). The CDR3 runs to 14 residues. The germline V gene has CDR1 SNHLY and CDR2 FYNNEI. The V end lost 3 bases, the J end lost 9 bases, and 15 bases lay between the germline ends. CDR3: CASSERDPPTEQFF. For the CDR3, the DNA is TGTGCCAGCAGTGAGCGGGACCCTCCCACTGAGCAGTTCTTC.

The chain joins TRBV6-5 to TRBJ2-1, with D possibly being TRBD1 (6 bases). Per the germline V gene, CDR1 is MNHEY and CDR2 is SVGAGI. There are 12 residues in the CDR3. V was shortened by 7 bases and J by 6 bases, with 10 bases between the two germline ends. CDR3 amino acids: CASTDRINEQFF. CDR3 coding DNA: TGTGCCAGCACAGACAGGATCAATGAGCAGTTCTTC.

The rearrangement joins TRBV11-3 to TRBJ2-1, with TRBD2 matching over 12 bases. The CDR3 has 15 amino acids. Germline lookup yields CDR1 SGHNT and CDR2 YENEEA. Trimming cost V 5 bases and J 7 bases; bases outside gene matches: 6. CDR3 in amino acids: CASSETSGSLNEQFF. The CDR3 nucleotides read TGTGCCAGCAGCGAGACTAGCGGGAGTCTAAATGAGCAGTTCTTC.

The rearrangement links TRBV28 to TRBJ1-4; 7 bases line up with TRBD1. Germline V gene lookup returns CDR1 MDHEN and CDR2 SYDVKM. This CDR3 comprises 13 residues. The J segment lost 6 bases and the V segment lost 5 bases, leaving 3 bases of the junction unmatched. Written as DNA, the CDR3 is TGTGCCAGCAGTGCGGGACAGCATGAAAAACTGTTTTTT. Translating it yields CASSAGQHEKLFF. The full variable domain, completed using reference TRBV28 and TRBJ1-4, is DVKVTQSSRYLVKRTGEKVFLECVQDMDHENMFWYRQDPGLGLRLIYFSYDVKMKEKGDIPEGYSVSREKKERFSLILESASTNQTSMYLCASSAGQHEKLFFGSGTQLSVL.

The chain is built from TRBV6-5 and TRBJ2-7; possible D gene TRBD2, 6 bases. The V end lost 7 bases, the J end lost 3 bases, and 16 bases lay between the germline ends. Germline-derived CDR1 and CDR2 are MNHEY and SVGAGI. The CDR3 consists of 14 residues. This chain's CDR3 is CASTGLAGIYEQYF. The CDR3 DNA reads TGTGCCAGCACCGGCTTGGCGGGGATCTACGAGCAGTACTTC.

This chain joins TRBV2 and TRBJ2-7, with TRBD1 matching over 7 bases. There are 13 residues in the CDR3. Trimming removed 3 bases from V and 2 bases from J; junction bases left unmatched: 1. Germline V CDR1 and CDR2: SNHLY, FYNNEI. The CDR3 coding sequence is TGTGCCAGCAGTGATACAGGGGCCTACGAGCAGTACTTC. Its protein is CASSDTGAYEQYF.